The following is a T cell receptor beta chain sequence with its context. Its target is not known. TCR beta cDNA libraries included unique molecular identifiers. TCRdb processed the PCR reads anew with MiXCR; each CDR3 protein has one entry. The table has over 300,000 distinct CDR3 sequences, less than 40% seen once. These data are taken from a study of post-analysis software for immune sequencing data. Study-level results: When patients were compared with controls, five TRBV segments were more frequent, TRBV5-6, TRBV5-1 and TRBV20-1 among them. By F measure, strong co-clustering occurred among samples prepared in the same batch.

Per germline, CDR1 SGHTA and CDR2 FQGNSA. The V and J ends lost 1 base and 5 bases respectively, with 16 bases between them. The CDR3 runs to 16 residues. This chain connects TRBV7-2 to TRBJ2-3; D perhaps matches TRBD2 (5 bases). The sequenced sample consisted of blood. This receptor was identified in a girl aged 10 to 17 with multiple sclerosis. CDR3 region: CASSLVVGVNGDTQYF. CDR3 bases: TGTGCCAGCAGCTTAGTGGTGGGAGTTAACGGAGATACGCAGTATTTT.